These 18 T cell receptor beta chains originate from one sample sequenced in a study of T cell repertoires in cytomegalovirus infection. TCRdb re-called the reads with MiXCR, one entry per CDR3 protein. The table includes fewer than 550,000 distinct CDR3 sequences, about a quarter detected once. Sequenced: PBMCs. These receptors all stem from a human donor in good health (CMV status not recorded). Some clones in this sample may be carry-over from other donors' samples.

The chain is built from TRBV12-3 or TRBV12-4 and TRBJ2-5; 15 nucleotides align to TRBD2. After removal of 3 bases from V and 4 bases from J, the junction contained 3 bases not matched to a gene. This CDR3 has 16 residues. The CDR3 loop is CASSFRTSGRGETQYF. DNA for the CDR3: TGTGCCAGCAGTTTCCGGACTAGCGGGAGGGGAGAGACCCAGTACTTC.

Only a few counts were recorded for this clonotype. The chain recombines TRBV11-2 with TRBJ1-1; D remains unclear. The CDR3 has 15 residues. CDR1 is SGHAT and CDR2 is FQNNGV in the germline V gene. Trimming pared 4 bases from V and 1 base from J, leaving 13 bases between. CDR3 bases: TGTGCCAGCAGCTCAGGTGGCGCGTCGAACACTGAAGCTTTCTTT. It codes for CASSSGGASNTEAFF.

The rearrangement joins TRBV7-2 to TRBJ2-1, with D possibly called TRBD1 or TRBD2 (7 bases each). Germline V gene sequence: CDR1 SGHTA, CDR2 FQGNSA. The CDR3 runs to 19 residues. V lost 3 bases, J lost 7 bases, and 28 bases lay in between. DNA for the CDR3: TGTGCCAGCAGCTTTAGGGGGCAGCGTGGGAGCGGGGCGGGGAATGAGCAGTTCTTC. This codes for CASSFRGQRGSGAGNEQFF.

This clonotype occurred a few times. The CDR3 sequence is CASSLVPSGYYNEQFF. The CDR3 region has the DNA TGTGCCAGCAGCTTAGTTCCTAGCGGGTACTACAATGAGCAGTTCTTC. The rearrangement uses TRBV11-2 and TRBJ2-1; 8 positions match TRBD2. Trimming cost V 1 base and J 3 bases; bases outside gene matches: 5. Per the germline V gene, CDR1 is SGHAT and CDR2 is FQNNGV. The CDR3 has 16 amino acids.

A few counts support this clonotype. The CDR3 DNA reads as TGCGCCAGCAGCCAAGATGCCAATTACAATGAGCAGTTCTTC. Translation gives CASSQDANYNEQFF. V is TRBV4-3 and J is TRBJ2-1; no clear D. This CDR3 has 14 residues. From germline, CDR1 is LGHNA and CDR2 YSLEER. Trimming took off 0 bases at V and 4 bases at J, with 7 bases between the two ends.

This clonotype was found a few times. The chain employs TRBV20-1 and TRBJ1-6, with 7 bases aligning to TRBD1. CDR3 length: 16 amino acids. The germline gives CDR1 DFQATT, CDR2 SNEGSKA (reference sequence). V shed 1 base, J shed 8 bases, and the junction held 11 bases outside the gene matches. As DNA, the CDR3 is TGCAGTGCTAGAGTGCAGGGGGGCGCGGTAGATTCACCCCTCCACTTT. It codes for CSARVQGGAVDSPLHF.

This sequence joins TRBV12-3 or TRBV12-4 and TRBJ2-5; 12 bases align to TRBD1. The CDR3 contains 15 residues. Trimming at V came to 6 bases and at J to 6 bases, leaving 8 bases not matched to a gene. The CDR3 sequence is CASRYGTGGLKTQYF. CDR3 DNA: TGTGCCAGCAGATACGGGACAGGGGGCTTAAAGACCCAGTACTTC.

The rearrangement uses TRBV11-2 and TRBJ2-3, with no clear D. The germline gives CDR1 SGHAT, CDR2 FQNNGV. This CDR3 region has 13 residues. The V and J ends lost 5 bases and 9 bases respectively, with 15 bases between them. As DNA, the CDR3 is TGTGCCAGCAGCCATCTTTCTCCTAGGACGCAGTATTTT. This encodes CASSHLSPRTQYF.

V gene TRBV24-1 combines with J gene TRBJ2-1; TRBD1 might be the D (6 bases). V shed 1 base and J shed 6 bases, with 9 bases lying between them. This CDR3 has 14 amino acids. The germline CDR1 and CDR2 sequences are KGHDR and SFDVKD. CDR3 sequence reads: CATSDFGQFNEQFF. The CDR3 nucleotides read TGTGCCACCAGTGATTTTGGACAGTTCAATGAGCAGTTCTTC.

This clonotype turned up a few times. This chain uses TRBV6-4 with TRBJ2-7; 9 bases are a match to TRBD2. The CDR3 has 15 amino acids. Germline values: CDR1 MRHNA, CDR2 SNTAGT. Trimming removed 0 bases from V and 0 bases from J; junction bases left unmatched: 0. The CDR3 sequence is CASSDSSGSSYEQYF. CDR3 sequence (DNA): TGTGCCAGCAGTGACTCTAGCGGGAGCTCCTACGAGCAGTACTTC.

This clonotype showed up just a few times. The chain recombines TRBV4-1 with TRBJ1-1, with a tentative D call TRBD1 (5 bases). V lost 0 bases and J 0 bases, leaving 14 bases between the germline ends. The CDR3 extends over 17 amino acids. Germline values: CDR1 MGHRA, CDR2 YSYEKL. The CDR3 is CASSQERGFPMNTEAFF. The CDR3 nucleotides are TGCGCCAGCAGCCAAGAGAGGGGTTTTCCAATGAACACTGAAGCTTTCTTT.

The genes are TRBV7-8 and TRBJ2-7, with TRBD1 as a possible D gene (5 bases). The CDR3 spans 15 residues. V was cut by 1 base and J by 0 bases, with 10 bases left in between. Per germline, CDR1 SGHVS and CDR2 FQNEAQ. DNA for the CDR3: TGTGCCAGCAGCTTAGGAGACAGAAGCTCCTACGAGCAGTACGTC. It is translated as CASSLGDRSSYEQYV.

The chain is built from TRBV9 and TRBJ2-2, with TRBD2 as a possible D gene (6 bases). The CDR3 runs 15 residues. Per germline, CDR1 SGDLS and CDR2 YYNGEE. The V end lost 3 bases, the J end lost 6 bases, and 15 bases lay between the germline ends. CDR3: CASSASASGAGELFF. The CDR3 region has the DNA TGTGCCAGCAGCGCTAGCGCGAGTGGAGCCGGGGAGCTGTTTTTT.

The chain couples TRBV30 to TRBJ1-1; no clear D. The CDR3 runs 14 residues. CDR1 is GTSNPN and CDR2 is SVGIG in the germline V gene (reference sequence). V lost 3 bases, J lost 1 base, and 12 bases lay in between. This CDR3 reads CAWRDVSQNTEAFF. The CDR3 DNA reads TGTGCCTGGAGGGACGTCAGCCAGAACACTGAAGCTTTCTTT. The full variable domain, rest sourced from reference TRBV30 and TRBJ1-1, is SQTIHQWPATLVQPVGSPLSLECTVEGTSNPNLYWYRQAAGRGLQLLFYSVGIGQISSEVPQNLSASRPQDRQFILSSKKLLLSDSGFYLCAWRDVSQNTEAFFGQGTRLTVV.

This clonotype occurred many times. The chain is built from TRBV7-2 and TRBJ2-4; 10 nucleotides line up with TRBD2. The CDR3 contains 15 residues. Germline V gives CDR1 SGHTA, CDR2 FQGNSA. The J segment lost 8 bases and the V segment lost 5 bases, leaving 9 bases of the junction unmatched. The CDR3 DNA sequence: TGTGCCAGCAGCCGTACCGGGACTAGCGTAGACATTCAGTACTTC. It specifies CASSRTGTSVDIQYF. Complete variable domain (other parts from reference TRBV7-2 and TRBJ2-4): GAGVSQSPSNKVTEKGKDVELRCDPISGHTALYWYRQSLGQGLEFLIYFQGNSAPDKSGLPSDRFSAERTGGSVSTLTIQRTQQEDSAVYLCASSRTGTSVDIQYFGAGTRLSVL.

The V and J genes are TRBV4-1 and TRBJ2-1; D possibly corresponds to TRBD1 (5 bases). The CDR3 loop spans 17 amino acids. The germline gives CDR1 MGHRA, CDR2 YSYEKL. Trimming left V 1 base short and J 2 bases short, with 15 bases between. CDR3 sequence: CASSQGGQGGTYNEQFF. In DNA, the CDR3 is TGCGCCAGCAGCCAAGGTGGCCAGGGTGGGACCTACAATGAGCAGTTCTTC.

V usage is TRBV19 and J usage is TRBJ2-1, with 7 bases lining up with TRBD1. This CDR3 spans 17 amino acids. The V segment lost 1 base and the J segment 0 bases; nucleotides outside the gene matches: 6. CDR1 and CDR2 (germline): LNHDA, SQIVND (reference sequence). Here the CDR3 reads CASSIGPQGSSYNEQFF. The CDR3 nucleotides read TGTGCCAGTAGTATAGGTCCACAGGGGAGCTCCTACAATGAGCAGTTCTTC.

This clonotype was seen more than once but under ten times. J is TRBJ2-5 and V is TRBV10-3, with a possible D match to TRBD1 (6 bases). Deletions cut 6 bases from V and 2 bases from J, with 16 bases between. This CDR3 spans 15 amino acids. Germline CDR1 reads ENHRY; CDR2 reads SYGVKD. CDR3 in DNA: TGTGCCATCAGATCTTTCGAGGGGGTACAAGAGACCCAGTACTTC. Translation: CAIRSFEGVQETQYF.